Listed here are 25 T cell receptor beta chains from one sample, sequenced in a study of blood T cell repertoires in COVID-19. This table comes from immunoSEQ multiplex PCR, and its TCRdb copy is limited to in-frame clones, with some not included. This sample has about 380,000 clones, with roughly 80% found just once. Sequenced material: peripheral blood. These receptors came from a human donor with acute or convalescent COVID-19. The donor label of this sample is uncertain.

The rearrangement links TRBV2 to TRBJ2-4; 8 positions match TRBD1. The germline V gene has CDR1 SNHLY and CDR2 FYNNEI. After removal of 7 bases from V and 0 bases from J, the junction contained 2 bases not matched to a gene. This CDR3 spans 14 amino acids. This chain's CDR3 is CASKDREAKNIQYF. The CDR3 coding sequence is TGTGCCAGCAAGGACAGGGAAGCCAAAAACATTCAGTACTTC.

The chain links TRBV5-4 to TRBJ1-5; D is perhaps TRBD1 (5 bases). Looked up from germline, CDR1 is SGHNT and CDR2 is YYREEE (reference sequence). The V end lost 3 bases, the J end lost 3 bases, and 10 bases lay between the germline ends. This CDR3 has 14 amino acids. The CDR3 DNA is TGTGCCAGCAGCTGGGCGGGGGTCAATCAGCCCCAGCATTTT. Translated, it gives CASSWAGVNQPQHF. Combining the CDR3 with reference TRBV5-4 and TRBJ1-5 gives the whole variable domain ETGVTQSPTHLIKTRGQQVTLRCSSQSGHNTVSWYQQALGQGPQFIFQYYREEENGRGNFPPRFSGLQFPNYSSELNVNALELDDSALYLCASSWAGVNQPQHFGDGTRLSIL.

The J gene is TRBJ1-2, the V gene TRBV11-2; D is unresolved. V gave up 0 bases and J gave up 8 bases, with 7 bases separating them. CDR3 size: 12 residues. Germline CDR1 is SGHAT and CDR2 is FQNNGV. The CDR3 region has the DNA TGTGCCAGCAGCTTAGACGAGAGAGGCTACACCTTC. Its translation is CASSLDERGYTF.

V and J are TRBV6-5 and TRBJ1-1, with no clear D. Germline CDR1 and CDR2: MNHEY and SVGAGI. This CDR3 is built from 16 residues. V lost 0 bases, J lost 5 bases, and 16 bases lay in between. The CDR3 region is CASSYSAGRVATEAFF. The CDR3 DNA follows: TGTGCCAGCAGTTACTCGGCGGGGAGGGTGGCGACTGAAGCTTTCTTT.

The CDR3 DNA reads TGTGCCAGCAGCCAAGACCCAAACACCGGGGAGCTGTTTTTT. It translates to CASSQDPNTGELFF. This chain connects TRBV4-2 to TRBJ2-2; unclear D gene. Trimming pared 0 bases from V and 2 bases from J, leaving 4 bases between. The CDR3 loop spans 14 amino acids. Germline assignment: CDR1 LGHNA and CDR2 YNFKEQ.

The V and J genes are TRBV5-4 and TRBJ1-1; 12 bases agree with TRBD1. In germline, CDR1 is SGHNT, CDR2 YYREEE (reference sequence). Trimming at V came to 4 bases and at J to 11 bases, leaving 6 bases not matched to a gene. This CDR3 has 13 residues. In DNA form, the CDR3 reads TGTGCCAGCAGCAGGGACAGGGGGCTTGAGGCTTTCTTT. It yields the protein CASSRDRGLEAFF.

The chain uses TRBV6-5 and TRBJ1-5; TRBD1 might be the D (6 bases). The CDR3 length is 14 residues. Trimming stripped 8 bases from V and 6 bases from J, with 17 bases between. In germline, CDR1 is MNHEY, CDR2 SVGAGI. The CDR3 DNA sequence: TGTGCCAGCGGTCCGCGAGGGGGAAGTCAGCCCCAGCATTTT. Encoded protein: CASGPRGGSQPQHF.

The rearrangement uses TRBV27 and TRBJ2-5, with D maybe TRBD1 (6 bases). CDR3 length: 14 amino acids. CDR1 is MNHEY, CDR2 SMNVEV, per germline (reference sequence). V lost 5 bases and J lost 5, with 15 bases in between. This CDR3 reads CASSKQGWWETQYF. CDR3 DNA: TGTGCCAGCAGTAAACAGGGTTGGTGGGAGACCCAGTACTTC.

As for this clone: Other DNA sequences from this sample encode an identical CDR3 as well. The chain recombines TRBV19 with TRBJ2-2; a possible D gene is TRBD1 (5 bases). The length of the CDR3 is 14 residues. Germline V gene lookup returns CDR1 LNHDA and CDR2 SQIVND (reference sequence). The V end was cut by 5 bases, the J end by 1 base, with 8 bases between. The CDR3 DNA follows: TGTGCCAGTAGTGGGCAGGGGAACACCGGGGAGCTGTTTTTT. It codes for CASSGQGNTGELFF.

As for this clone: The sample contains more than one DNA sequence encoding this CDR3. This chain connects TRBV28 to TRBJ1-4; TRBD1 matches 8 bases. Germline-derived CDR1 and CDR2 are MDHEN and SYDVKM. CDR3 length: 16 amino acids. With V trimmed by 4 bases and J by 4 bases, 8 bases remained unmatched. The CDR3 DNA reads as TGTGCCAGCAGTTCTCCCAGGACAGGGCTTAATGAAAAACTGTTTTTT. It is translated as CASSSPRTGLNEKLFF.

This sequence joins TRBV18 and TRBJ2-1; TRBD2 matches 15 bases. The length of the CDR3 is 21 residues. CDR1 and CDR2 (germline): KGHSH, LQKENI. J was trimmed by 1 base and V by 4 bases; bases with no gene match: 14. The CDR3 loop is CASSLFHRGTSGRRSYNEQFF. The CDR3 bases are TGTGCCAGCTCACTTTTTCACAGGGGGACTAGCGGGAGGAGATCCTACAATGAGCAGTTCTTC.

This clone showed up just once. The rearrangement joins TRBV6-4 to TRBJ2-3; 10 bases are a match to TRBD2. V shed 4 bases and J 5 bases; nucleotides not matched to a gene: 9. CDR3 size: 16 residues. Germline V gene sequence: CDR1 MRHNA, CDR2 SNTAGT. The CDR3 region is CASSAGSGGAIDTQYF. Here the CDR3 DNA reads TGTGCCAGCAGTGCGGGGAGCGGGGGGGCCATAGATACGCAGTATTTT.

The chain joins TRBV23-1 to TRBJ2-6, with 12 bases identical to TRBD1. TRBV23-1 is sorted into the ORF group, with uncertain function. J gave up 3 bases and V 0 bases, and 3 bases lay outside the gene matches. The CDR3 contains 18 residues. The CDR3, as DNA: TGCGCCAGCAGTCAATCAAGGGACAGGGGGCATGGGGCCAACGTCCTGACTTTC. Its protein product is CASSQSRDRGHGANVLTF.

The chain couples TRBV18 to TRBJ2-2; 8 nucleotides match TRBD2. J lost 3 bases, V lost 1 base, and 4 bases had no gene match. Germline V gives CDR1 KGHSH, CDR2 LQKENI. The CDR3 is made up of 16 amino acids. This CDR3 is CASSPLAGMYTGELFF. The CDR3 coding sequence is TGTGCCAGCTCACCACTAGCGGGAATGTACACCGGGGAGCTGTTTTTT.

The chain uses TRBV10-2 and TRBJ1-1, with a tentative D call TRBD1 (6 bases). The V gene lost 6 bases and the J gene lost 1 base, with 15 bases spanning the gap. This CDR3 region has 15 residues. The germline V gene encodes CDR1 WSHSY and CDR2 SAAADI. The CDR3 sequence: CASSLAPGQNTEAFF. The CDR3 coding sequence is TGCGCCAGCAGCCTTGCCCCGGGACAGAACACTGAAGCTTTCTTT.

The chain has TRBV28 and TRBJ1-6, with D perhaps TRBD1 (6 bases). This CDR3 region has 15 residues. From germline, CDR1 is MDHEN and CDR2 SYDVKM. V was shortened by 3 bases and J by 6 bases, with 12 bases between the two germline ends. The CDR3, as DNA: TGTGCCAGCAGTTTCGACAGGACCCTTAATTCACCCCTCCACTTT. Its protein product is CASSFDRTLNSPLHF.

This clone was seen a single time. The chain is built from TRBV30 and TRBJ2-6, with TRBD1 matching 7 bases. Germline assignment: CDR1 GTSNPN and CDR2 SVGIG (reference sequence). This CDR3 has 16 amino acids. V shed 5 bases and J 2 bases; nucleotides not matched to a gene: 9. The CDR3 DNA sequence: TGTGCCTGGCAGACAGGGTGGTCGGCTGGGGCCAACGTCCTGACTTTC. This translates into CAWQTGWSAGANVLTF.

This chain joins TRBV30 and TRBJ2-1; 8 nucleotides align to TRBD2. The germline V gene has CDR1 GTSNPN and CDR2 SVGIG (reference sequence). The CDR3 is 14 amino acids. V shed 5 bases, J shed 4 bases, and the junction held 7 bases outside the gene matches. CDR3 sequence (DNA): TGTGCCTGGCGGACCGGGACTAGATACAATGAGCAGTTCTTC. This gives the protein CAWRTGTRYNEQFF. Full variable domain (outside the CDR3, taken from reference TRBV30 and TRBJ2-1): SQTIHQWPATLVQPVGSPLSLECTVEGTSNPNLYWYRQAAGRGLQLLFYSVGIGQISSEVPQNLSASRPQDRQFILSSKKLLLSDSGFYLCAWRTGTRYNEQFFGPGTRLTVL.

J is TRBJ1-2 and V is TRBV29-1, with TRBD1 matching over 9 bases. Per germline, CDR1 SQVTM and CDR2 ANQGSEA. V was clipped by 6 bases and J by 8 bases; unmatched bases: 4. The CDR3 consists of 11 residues. The CDR3 protein is CSVRQGEGYTF. In DNA, the CDR3 is TGCAGCGTCAGACAGGGGGAAGGCTACACCTTC.

This CDR3 is CSADRENHNEQFF. The CDR3 DNA sequence: TGCAGCGCCGACAGGGAGAATCACAATGAGCAGTTCTTC. The gene calls are TRBV29-1 and TRBJ2-1; TRBD1 matches at 7 bases. The CDR3 runs to 13 residues. Germline V gives CDR1 SQVTM, CDR2 ANQGSEA. V was clipped by 7 bases and J by 5 bases; unmatched bases: 8.

CDR3 region: CASKLDLQGVYEQYF. The CDR3 DNA reads TGCGCCAGCAAATTAGACCTACAGGGGGTCTACGAGCAGTACTTC. J is TRBJ2-7 and V is TRBV5-1; 8 bases match TRBD1. The CDR3 is made up of 15 amino acids. J lost 3 bases, V lost 6 bases, and 11 bases had no gene match. Germline assignment: CDR1 SGHRS and CDR2 YFSETQ. Variable domain in full (rest from reference TRBV5-1 and TRBJ2-7): KAGVTQTPRYLIKTRGQQVTLSCSPISGHRSVSWYQQTPGQGLQFLFEYFSETQRNKGNFPGRFSGRQFSNSRSEMNVSTLELGDSALYLCASKLDLQGVYEQYFGPGTRLTVT.

The sample holds one count of this clone. The chain uses TRBV5-4 and TRBJ2-5, with D perhaps matching TRBD1 (6 bases). V lost 4 bases and J 4 bases, leaving 23 bases between the germline ends. This CDR3 spans 17 amino acids. From germline, CDR1 is SGHNT and CDR2 YYREEE (reference sequence). The CDR3 sequence: CASSTGQSVVAGETQYF. CDR3 DNA sequence: TGTGCCAGCAGCACCGGACAGAGTGTGGTAGCTGGAGAGACCCAGTACTTC.

This chain links TRBV5-5 with TRBJ2-1; D might be TRBD2 (6 bases). Germline CDR1 and CDR2: SGHKS and YYEKEE (reference sequence). The CDR3 loop spans 14 amino acids. Trimming took 0 bases from V and 5 from J, leaving 9 bases between them. The chain's CDR3 is CASSLGGTNNEQFF. The CDR3, as DNA: TGTGCCAGCAGCTTGGGCGGGACCAACAATGAGCAGTTCTTC.

CDR3 in DNA: TGTGCCAGCAGCTTGGATACTAGTAAAGCGGGAGGGAAAGAGACCCAGTACTTC. It yields the protein CASSLDTSKAGGKETQYF. The chain is built from TRBV5-6 and TRBJ2-5, with TRBD2 matching 10 bases. CDR1 is SGHDT, CDR2 YYEEEE, per germline. The CDR3 runs to 18 residues. V shed 0 bases and J 3 bases; nucleotides not matched to a gene: 11.

This chain connects TRBV3-1 (or the pseudogene TRBV3-2) to TRBJ1-2, with TRBD1 matching 11 bases. The CDR3 runs 18 residues. Per germline, CDR1 LGHDT and CDR2 YNNKEL (reference sequence). Germline trimming cut 1 base from V and 6 bases from J; bases unmatched to any gene: 13. CDR3 sequence: CASSQGSRTGGSSNGYTF. The CDR3 DNA is TGTGCCAGCAGCCAAGGATCAAGGACAGGGGGCAGTAGTAATGGCTACACCTTC.